These 21 T cell receptor beta chains were sequenced from one sample in a study of blood T cell repertoires in COVID-19. Repertoires were generated with immunoSEQ multiplex PCR, while TCRdb's copy carries only in-frame clones and drops some. The sample has roughly 300,000 clones, around 85% seen once; the top ten hold around 2.5%. Sequenced input: PBMCs or T cells enriched from blood (not recorded which). These receptor sequences come from a woman aged 45-59 years who had recovered from COVID-19.

The V call is TRBV6-5, the J call TRBJ1-1; TRBD1 agrees at 9 bases. Germline V gene data show CDR1 as MNHEY and CDR2 as SVGAGI. V shed 6 bases and J 1 base; nucleotides not matched to a gene: 6. The CDR3 loop spans 15 amino acids. The CDR3 protein is CASRADRGTNTEAFF. In nucleotides, the CDR3 is TGTGCCAGCAGAGCAGACAGGGGGACGAACACTGAAGCTTTCTTT.

This chain links TRBV9 with TRBJ1-1; D remains ambiguous. The CDR3 length is 15 residues. The ends were cut back, 0 bases at V and 1 base at J, with 10 bases in the middle. Germline CDR1 is SGDLS and CDR2 is YYNGEE. CDR3 region: CASSVVDSGNTEAFF. The CDR3 region has the DNA TGTGCCAGCAGCGTAGTCGACTCGGGGAACACTGAAGCTTTCTTT.

V gene TRBV5-1 combines with J gene TRBJ2-2, with 10 positions matching TRBD2. This CDR3 spans 18 amino acids. Trimming cost V 0 bases and J 4 bases; bases outside gene matches: 9. CDR1 is SGHRS, CDR2 YFSETQ, per germline. Written as DNA, the CDR3 is TGCGCCAGCAGCTTGGCTTCAGCGGGGGGGCCCGGCACCGGGGAGCTGTTTTTT. It translates to CASSLASAGGPGTGELFF.

The chain carries TRBV27 and TRBJ2-3; 7 nucleotides line up with TRBD2. CDR3 size: 15 residues. V lost 2 bases, J lost 0 bases, and 2 bases stayed unmatched. Germline CDR1 MNHEY, CDR2 SMNVEV (reference sequence). Here the CDR3 DNA reads TGTGCCAGCAGTTTAAGGCGGGAGAGCACAGATACGCAGTATTTT. This gives the protein CASSLRRESTDTQYF.

The J gene is TRBJ2-2, the V gene TRBV6-5; TRBD1 is a possible D gene (5 bases). The CDR3 covers 15 residues. V lost 0 bases, J lost 6 bases, and 11 bases lay in between. Germline lookup yields CDR1 MNHEY and CDR2 SVGAGI. This chain's CDR3 is CASSYSGPRSGELFF. The CDR3 DNA sequence: TGTGCCAGCAGTTACTCGGGGCCACGCTCCGGGGAGCTGTTTTTT.

The V call is TRBV18, the J call TRBJ1-3; 7 bases align to TRBD1. The ends lost 4 bases at V and 3 bases at J; junction bases unmatched: 0. The CDR3 spans 13 residues. Germline CDR1 is KGHSH and CDR2 is LQKENI. CDR3 nucleotides: TGTGCCAGCTCACGGGACAGTGGAAACACCATATATTTT. Translating gives CASSRDSGNTIYF. The whole variable domain, remainder taken from reference TRBV18 and TRBJ1-3, is NAGVMQNPRHLVRRRGQEARLRCSPMKGHSHVYWYRQLPEEGLKFMVYLQKENIIDESGMPKERFSAEFPKEGPSILRIQQVVRGDSAAYFCASSRDSGNTIYFGEGSWLTVV.

This chain uses TRBV7-8 with TRBJ2-5; tentative D call: TRBD2 (5 bases). The V and J ends lost 1 base and 4 bases respectively, with 10 bases between them. The germline CDR1 and CDR2 sequences are SGHVS and FQNEAQ. The CDR3 spans 14 residues. CDR3 sequence: CASSLGTRRETQYF. In DNA form, the CDR3 reads TGTGCCAGCAGCTTAGGAACTAGACGAGAGACCCAGTACTTC.

The V and J genes are TRBV5-6 and TRBJ2-5; weak D call: TRBD1 (5 bases). Germline CDR1 is SGHDT and CDR2 is YYEEEE. The CDR3 has 16 amino acids. V lost 3 bases to trimming and J lost 2 bases, with 17 bases between them. Here the CDR3 reads CASSSGRVWAQETQYF. The CDR3 nucleotides are TGTGCCAGCAGCTCGGGCAGGGTATGGGCGCAAGAGACCCAGTACTTC.

V is TRBV11-2 and J is TRBJ1-6; D is unresolved. The V end lost 2 bases, the J end lost 10 bases, and 15 bases lay between the germline ends. Germline lookup yields CDR1 SGHAT and CDR2 FQNNGV. The CDR3 covers 15 residues. CDR3 bases: TGTGCCAGCAGCTTACTACTCGGGGATTCGTCACCCCTCCACTTT. Translation gives CASSLLLGDSSPLHF.

CDR3 nucleotide sequence: TGCGCCAGCAGCTTGCCGGGCGGGGGCTACAATGAGCAGTTCTTC. This sequence encodes CASSLPGGGYNEQFF. This chain joins TRBV5-1 and TRBJ2-1; 7 bases are shared with TRBD2. The germline V gene has CDR1 SGHRS and CDR2 YFSETQ. The CDR3 loop spans 15 amino acids. J was trimmed by 3 bases and V by 1 base; bases with no gene match: 4. Full variable domain (missing parts from reference TRBV5-1 and TRBJ2-1): KAGVTQTPRYLIKTRGQQVTLSCSPISGHRSVSWYQQTPGQGLQFLFEYFSETQRNKGNFPGRFSGRQFSNSRSEMNVSTLELGDSALYLCASSLPGGGYNEQFFGPGTRLTVL.

This sequence joins TRBV7-2 and TRBJ2-5; 8 bases are shared with TRBD1. After removal of 4 bases from V and 2 bases from J, the junction contained 3 bases not matched to a gene. The length of the CDR3 is 14 residues. Germline CDR1 SGHTA, CDR2 FQGNSA. The chain's CDR3 is CASSWRTGQETQYF. DNA for the CDR3: TGTGCCAGCAGCTGGCGGACAGGGCAAGAGACCCAGTACTTC.

This clone was seen once. The chain recombines TRBV6-5 with TRBJ1-1, with 9 bases matching TRBD1. This CDR3 spans 14 amino acids. Germline V gene lookup returns CDR1 MNHEY and CDR2 SVGAGI. V shed 6 bases, J shed 5 bases, and the junction held 7 bases outside the gene matches. In nucleotides, the CDR3 is TGTGCCAGCAGAACAGGGGGCCTCAAAACTGAAGCTTTCTTT. Amino acid sequence: CASRTGGLKTEAFF.

This chain joins TRBV20-1 and TRBJ1-1; no clear D gene. CDR1 and CDR2 (germline): DFQATT, SNEGSKA (reference sequence). This CDR3 contains 11 residues. The V end lost 3 bases, the J end lost 1 base, and 3 bases lay between the germline ends. CDR3 amino acids: CSASWNTEAFF. The CDR3 DNA is TGCAGTGCTAGCTGGAACACTGAAGCTTTCTTT.

This clone occurred a few times. The V call is TRBV11-2, the J call TRBJ2-3; D might be TRBD2 (5 bases). V was clipped by 3 bases and J by 5 bases, with 9 bases between them. The CDR3 sequence is 13 residues long. Per germline, CDR1 SGHAT and CDR2 FQNNGV. CDR3 region: CASSLRVKDTQYF. In nucleotides, the CDR3 is TGTGCCAGCAGCTTGAGGGTAAAAGATACGCAGTATTTT. Based on the CDR3 plus reference TRBV11-2 and TRBJ2-3, the full variable domain is EAGVAQSPRYKIIEKRQSVAFWCNPISGHATLYWYQQILGQGPKLLIQFQNNGVVDDSQLPKDRFSAERLKGVDSTLKIQPAKLEDSAVYLCASSLRVKDTQYFGPGTRLTVL.

The V call is TRBV11-2, the J call TRBJ2-1, with no clear D. CDR3 length equals 17 residues. The germline gives CDR1 SGHAT, CDR2 FQNNGV. Trimming cost V 1 base and J 0 bases, with 13 bases left between them. The chain's CDR3 is CASSLVFSRSSYNEQFF. The CDR3 DNA follows: TGTGCCAGCAGCTTAGTTTTTTCCCGGAGCTCCTACAATGAGCAGTTCTTC.

The chain employs TRBV19 and TRBJ1-2; D gene unclear. Germline loops: CDR1 LNHDA, CDR2 SQIVND (reference sequence). The CDR3 totals 13 residues. The V end lost 7 bases, the J end lost 10 bases, and 19 bases lay between the germline ends. As DNA, the CDR3 is TGTGCCAGTATGAGGTCTCGAGACGGTGTCTACACCTTC. Translated, it gives CASMRSRDGVYTF.

The J gene is TRBJ2-1, the V gene TRBV3-1 (or the pseudogene TRBV3-2), with 12 bases matching TRBD2. This CDR3 has 17 amino acids. Germline V lookup: CDR1 LGHDT, CDR2 YNNKEL (reference sequence). With V trimmed by 1 base and J by 3 bases, 4 bases remained unmatched. CDR3 in DNA: TGTGCCAGCAGCCAAGGGACTAGCGGGATAGGCTACAATGAGCAGTTCTTC. It yields the protein CASSQGTSGIGYNEQFF.

The J gene is TRBJ2-7, the V gene TRBV10-3; D gene uncertain. Germline CDR1 is ENHRY and CDR2 is SYGVKD. The CDR3 runs 14 residues. Trimming pared 2 bases from V and 0 bases from J, leaving 8 bases between. The CDR3 protein is CAISEDRSSYEQYF. The CDR3 region has the DNA TGTGCCATCAGTGAGGACCGGAGCTCCTACGAGCAGTACTTC.

In its sample, this clone was seen once. This chain links TRBV19 with TRBJ2-7; D is unresolved. V was trimmed by 5 bases and J by 0 bases, leaving 14 bases between them. The CDR3 contains 15 residues. CDR1 and CDR2 (germline): LNHDA, SQIVND (reference sequence). CDR3 coding DNA: TGTGCCAGTAGTGCCCGGTACCTTGGCTCCTACGAGCAGTACTTC. This codes for CASSARYLGSYEQYF.

The J gene is TRBJ2-3, the V gene TRBV18; the D gene is possibly TRBD2 (6 bases). The V end was cut by 3 bases, the J end by 5 bases, with 9 bases between. Germline assignment: CDR1 KGHSH and CDR2 LQKENI. The CDR3 totals 13 residues. This CDR3 reads CASSPTGEDTQYF. CDR3 nucleotides: TGTGCCAGCTCACCGACGGGGGAAGATACGCAGTATTTT. Looking up the rest from reference TRBV18 and TRBJ2-3 gives the full variable domain: NAGVMQNPRHLVRRRGQEARLRCSPMKGHSHVYWYRQLPEEGLKFMVYLQKENIIDESGMPKERFSAEFPKEGPSILRIQQVVRGDSAAYFCASSPTGEDTQYFGPGTRLTVL.

CDR3 protein: CASSTTGNLNSPLHF. Here the CDR3 DNA reads TGTGCCAGCAGCACTACAGGGAATTTAAATTCACCCCTCCACTTT. The chain recombines TRBV11-2 with TRBJ1-6; a possible D gene is TRBD1 (6 bases). Germline assignment: CDR1 SGHAT and CDR2 FQNNGV. The CDR3 contains 15 residues. Trimming took 5 bases from V and 7 from J, leaving 15 bases between them.